A selection of T cell receptor beta chains follows, all from one sample in a study of CD8+CD57+ T cells in acquired aplastic anemia. TCRdb analysed the reads with MiXCR anew, one entry per CDR3 protein. The sample lists about 98,000 distinct CDR3 sequences; 55% to 75% were seen once. The specimen was sorted CD4+, CD8+, or CD8+CD57+ T cells (not recorded which) from PBMCs. The origin of the receptors is a human donor with aplastic anemia. Each CDR3 is given with its conserved first and last residue. Some rows mark clone size as missing; the rest say once, few, many or name a class of expanded clone.

CDR3aa: CASSEYRAGTYTEAFF
v_gene: TRBV25-1
abundance: once
j_gene: TRBJ1-1

CDR3aa: CATGDTDTQYF
v_gene: TRBV15
abundance: .
j_gene: TRBJ2-3

CDR3aa: CATSESTLAEDNEQFF
v_gene: TRBV10-3
abundance: .
j_gene: TRBJ2-1

CDR3aa: CASSGEPGSNEQFF
v_gene: TRBV25-1
abundance: few
j_gene: TRBJ2-1

CDR3aa: CATSRDTGQNIQYF
v_gene: TRBV15
abundance: .
j_gene: TRBJ2-4

CDR3aa: CASSYRQDSPLHF
v_gene: TRBV7-3
abundance: .
j_gene: TRBJ1-6

CDR3aa: CATSDLNEQFF
v_gene: TRBV24-1
abundance: few
j_gene: TRBJ2-1

CDR3aa: CASSRRQLEAFF
v_gene: TRBV7-9
abundance: .
j_gene: TRBJ1-1

CDR3aa: CASSGGQRSPLHF
v_gene: TRBV2
abundance: .
j_gene: TRBJ1-6

CDR3aa: CSGSGSSYNEQFF
v_gene: TRBV29-1
abundance: .
j_gene: TRBJ2-1